The 13 T cell receptor beta chains below all came from one sample that was sequenced in a study of somatic mutations in cytotoxic T cells in rheumatoid arthritis (dated 2017 in TCRdb). Library creation used the immunoSEQ multiplex PCR assay. TCRdb's version of the immuneACCESS table is confined to in-frame rearrangements and falls short of the full clone set. An unresolved V gene accounts for under half of the shortfall where checked; the remainder is of unknown origin. The sample profile shows about 18,000 clones; around 80% of them were found once. Approximately 30% of the sample is in the top ten clones. The sequenced sample consisted of CD8+ T cells sorted from blood. The receptor set was obtained from an adult with rheumatoid arthritis.

The CDR3 here is CASSSRLAGVGYEQYF. CDR3 nucleotide sequence: TGTGCCAGCAGTTCGCGTCTAGCGGGAGTGGGCTACGAGCAGTACTTC. This sequence joins TRBV27 and TRBJ2-7, with 10 bases identical to TRBD2. This CDR3 has 16 residues. V was clipped by 4 bases and J by 3 bases; unmatched bases: 9. Looked up from germline, CDR1 is MNHEY and CDR2 is SMNVEV (reference sequence).

The rearrangement links TRBV29-1 to TRBJ2-5; weak D call: TRBD2 (5 bases). V was clipped by 5 bases and J by 2 bases, with 6 bases between them. Germline CDR1 reads SQVTM; CDR2 reads ANQGSEA. CDR3 length equals 11 residues. The CDR3, as DNA: TGCAGCGTTCGGGGTCAAGAGACCCAGTACTTC. Protein: CSVRGQETQYF. The entire variable domain, with the rest obtained from reference TRBV29-1 and TRBJ2-5, is as follows: SAVISQKPSRDICQRGTSLTIQCQVDSQVTMMFWYRQQPGQSLTLIATANQGSEATYESGFVIDKFPISRPNLTFSTLTVSNMSPEDSSIYLCSVRGQETQYFGPGTRLLVL.

The CDR3: CASSLLVNTEAFF. CDR3 DNA sequence: TGTGCCAGCAGTTTGTTGGTGAACACTGAAGCTTTCTTT. The J gene is TRBJ1-1, the V gene TRBV28; unclear D gene. Germline CDR1 and CDR2: MDHEN and SYDVKM. This CDR3 region has 13 residues. Trimming shortened V by 3 bases and J by 0 bases, and 5 bases separated the two germline ends. The full variable domain, its missing parts supplied by reference TRBV28 and TRBJ1-1, is DVKVTQSSRYLVKRTGEKVFLECVQDMDHENMFWYRQDPGLGLRLIYFSYDVKMKEKGDIPEGYSVSREKKERFSLILESASTNQTSMYLCASSLLVNTEAFFGQGTRLTVV.

The chain has TRBV13 and TRBJ2-2, with D hard to call. This CDR3 is 12 amino acids long. CDR1 is PRHDT, CDR2 FYEKMQ, per germline (reference sequence). V gave up 4 bases and J gave up 8 bases, with 8 bases separating them. CDR3 sequence (DNA): TGTGCCAGCAGCTCCAGTGGGGGGGAGCTGTTTTTT. Translating it yields CASSSSGGELFF. Drawing the rest from reference TRBV13 and TRBJ2-2, the complete variable domain is AAGVIQSPRHLIKEKRETATLKCYPIPRHDTVYWYQQGPGQDPQFLISFYEKMQSDKGSIPDRFSAQQFSDYHSELNMSSLELGDSALYFCASSSSGGELFFGEGSRLTVL.

The chain recombines TRBV5-4 with TRBJ2-3; D is perhaps TRBD1 (6 bases). Germline V gives CDR1 SGHNT, CDR2 YYREEE (reference sequence). CDR3 size: 14 residues. V lost 3 bases and J 3 bases, leaving 11 bases between the germline ends. CDR3 amino acids: CASSSGQITDTQYF. In nucleotides, the CDR3 is TGTGCCAGCAGCTCCGGACAGATAACAGATACGCAGTATTTT.

The rearrangement uses TRBV5-1 and TRBJ2-1, with 11 bases identical to TRBD2. The V and J ends lost 4 bases and 6 bases, in that order; junction bases with no gene match: 6. There are 15 residues in the CDR3. The germline gives CDR1 SGHRS, CDR2 YFSETQ. The CDR3 protein is CASSKASGRFNEQFF. DNA of the CDR3: TGCGCCAGCAGCAAAGCTAGCGGGAGGTTCAATGAGCAGTTCTTC.

This chain links TRBV4-1 with TRBJ2-3; 13 bases align to TRBD2. The germline CDR1 and CDR2 sequences are MGHRA and YSYEKL. The CDR3 spans 16 residues. V dropped 3 bases and J dropped 2; count of bases not matched to a gene: 2. CDR3 region: CASSQGTSGITDTQYF. The CDR3 DNA sequence: TGCGCCAGCAGCCAGGGGACTAGCGGGATCACAGATACGCAGTATTTT.

The chain joins TRBV6-6 to TRBJ2-2, with D unresolved. The CDR3 covers 14 residues. The V end was cut by 2 bases, the J end by 0 bases, with 4 bases between. CDR1 is MNHNY and CDR2 is SVGAGI in the germline V gene (reference sequence). CDR3 amino acids: CASSYLANTGELFF. In nucleotides, the CDR3 is TGTGCCAGCAGTTACCTAGCGAACACCGGGGAGCTGTTTTTT.

The chain combines TRBV19 with TRBJ2-3, with a tentative D call TRBD2 (5 bases). The CDR3 runs 14 residues. V was shortened by 6 bases and J by 2 bases, with 12 bases between the two germline ends. CDR1 is LNHDA, CDR2 SQIVND, per germline (reference sequence). The CDR3 region is CASRRDLFTDTQYF. For the CDR3, the DNA is TGTGCCAGTAGGAGGGATCTCTTCACAGATACGCAGTATTTT.

The chain combines TRBV5-4 with TRBJ2-1; weak D call: TRBD2 (5 bases). CDR1 is SGHNT, CDR2 YYREEE, per germline (reference sequence). Trimming shortened V by 0 bases and J by 4 bases, and 11 bases separated the two germline ends. The CDR3 consists of 15 residues. Here the CDR3 DNA reads TGTGCCAGCAGCTTGGGGACTTTGCATTACAATGAGCAGTTCTTC. Protein: CASSLGTLHYNEQFF.

This clone has only a few counts. The rearrangement links TRBV29-1 to TRBJ1-1; D unclear. V gave up 6 bases and J gave up 8 bases, with 13 bases separating them. Looked up from germline, CDR1 is SQVTM and CDR2 is ANQGSEA. The CDR3 loop spans 11 amino acids. The CDR3 here is CSVVSGAEAFF. The DNA for the CDR3 is TGCAGCGTCGTCTCGGGAGCCGAAGCTTTCTTT.

This chain connects TRBV19 to TRBJ1-1; D call uncertain. The germline CDR1 and CDR2 sequences are LNHDA and SQIVND (reference sequence). V was clipped by 3 bases and J by 0 bases, with 11 bases between them. The CDR3 is 15 residues long. The CDR3 DNA reads TGTGCCAGTAGTATCTTCGCGGGGATGAACACTGAAGCTTTCTTT. Translation gives CASSIFAGMNTEAFF.

The gene calls are TRBV28 and TRBJ2-3; 10 nucleotides line up with TRBD2. Germline V lookup: CDR1 MDHEN, CDR2 SYDVKM. The CDR3 has 17 residues. With 8 bases clipped from V and 1 base from J, the junction kept 12 bases outside the gene matches. As DNA, the CDR3 is TGTGCCAGCCTTTCTTGGGGGCTAGCGGGGGGCACAGATACGCAGTATTTT. It yields the protein CASLSWGLAGGTDTQYF. Looking up the rest from reference TRBV28 and TRBJ2-3 gives the full variable domain: DVKVTQSSRYLVKRTGEKVFLECVQDMDHENMFWYRQDPGLGLRLIYFSYDVKMKEKGDIPEGYSVSREKKERFSLILESASTNQTSMYLCASLSWGLAGGTDTQYFGPGTRLTVL.